This T cell receptor beta chain was identified in a study of cytomegalovirus exposure and HLA in healthy donors. Study results and limitations: Another analysis was done later, and it associated 15,000 or so TCR beta sequences with HLA alleles at 0.05 false discovery rate. Presence/absence analyses treated sequencing depth as roughly uniform across donors.

This PCR relied on a set of 60 Vbeta primers and 13 Jbeta primers. In the authors' methods: The count from a later analysis was 65 million to 90 million unique TCR beta chains, some 11 million of them shared. Here immunoSEQ multiplex PCR was the method, and the copy in TCRdb shows in-frame clones only, minus some. For V, J and clone size, that table is used; D and trimming come from the DNA. The sample records 100,000 to 150,000 clones, about four fifths being singletons. This clone has a handful of counts. Its antigen is unidentified. The CDR3 totals 14 residues. Trimming cost V 4 bases and J 6 bases, with 15 bases left between them. The V gene's germline CDR1 is MGHRA and CDR2 YSYEKL.

The V call is TRBV4-1, the J call TRBJ1-2; no definite D call. The sample was PBMCs. The clonotype was recovered from a middle-aged man in good health and CMV-seronegative. CDR3 sequence reads: CASSLSSEAHGYTF. The CDR3, as DNA: TGCGCCAGCAGCCTATCCAGCGAAGCGCATGGCTACACCTTC.